Presented here are 17 T cell receptor beta chains from one specimen sequenced in a study of T cell responses to AZD1222 COVID-19 vaccine. Here immunoSEQ multiplex PCR was the method, and the copy in TCRdb shows in-frame clones only, minus some. The data contain nearly 90,000 clones, approximately 85% of them singletons. Material: peripheral blood, obtained on day 0 of AZD1222 vaccination. Receptors were obtained from an adult in good health.

V usage is TRBV6-1 and J usage is TRBJ2-1; TRBD1 agrees at 8 bases. Germline CDR1 MNHNS, CDR2 SASEGT. The CDR3 length is 15 residues. The V segment lost 0 bases and the J segment 6 bases; nucleotides outside the gene matches: 4. As DNA, the CDR3 is TGTGCCAGCAGTGAAGCAAGGACAGGGTTCAATGAGCAGTTCTTC. Protein sequence: CASSEARTGFNEQFF.

This clone was picked up one time. The V gene is TRBV6-6, the J gene TRBJ1-5, with unresolved D. CDR1 and CDR2 (germline): MNHNY, SVGAGI (reference sequence). CDR3 length: 14 amino acids. V was cut by 6 bases and J by 3 bases, with 12 bases left in between. The CDR3 sequence: CASSPKADNQPQHF. The CDR3 bases are TGTGCCAGCAGCCCCAAGGCAGACAATCAGCCCCAGCATTTT.

The J gene is TRBJ2-7, the V gene TRBV9; the D gene is possibly TRBD1 (5 bases). Trimming stripped 4 bases from V and 3 bases from J, with 11 bases between. The CDR3 covers 13 residues. The germline V gene has CDR1 SGDLS and CDR2 YYNGEE. This CDR3 reads CASSPRTSYEQYF. CDR3 nucleotide sequence: TGTGCCAGCAGCCCCCGGACAAGCTACGAGCAGTACTTC.

This clone has just one count. CDR3 sequence: CASSATALKGPEQYF. The CDR3 DNA sequence: TGTGCCAGCAGCGCAACCGCCCTCAAGGGGCCCGAGCAGTACTTC. The rearrangement uses TRBV7-8 and TRBJ2-7; tentatively, D is TRBD1 (5 bases). The CDR3 extends over 15 amino acids. Germline-derived CDR1 and CDR2 are SGHVS and FQNEAQ. V dropped 5 bases and J dropped 6 bases, with 20 bases sitting between them.

This chain joins TRBV27 and TRBJ1-4, with D hard to call. Germline CDR1 is MNHEY and CDR2 is SMNVEV (reference sequence). The V and J ends lost 0 bases and 6 bases respectively, with 14 bases between them. This CDR3 comprises 16 residues. CDR3 nucleotide sequence: TGTGCCAGCAGTTTATCGAGAAGGTATCGAGATGAAAAACTGTTTTTT. Protein sequence: CASSLSRRYRDEKLFF.

The V gene is TRBV9, the J gene TRBJ2-1; 8 nucleotides match TRBD1. The CDR3 is made up of 16 amino acids. V gave up 0 bases and J gave up 7 bases; unmatched junction bases: 9. The germline V gene encodes CDR1 SGDLS and CDR2 YYNGEE. CDR3: CASSVERQGAWNEQFF. As DNA, the CDR3 is TGTGCCAGCAGCGTAGAAAGGCAGGGGGCTTGGAATGAGCAGTTCTTC.

The J gene is TRBJ2-7, the V gene TRBV28, with 8 positions matching TRBD1. Trimming cost V 5 bases and J 2 bases; bases outside gene matches: 5. From germline, CDR1 is MDHEN and CDR2 SYDVKM. The CDR3 is made up of 14 amino acids. CDR3 DNA: TGTGCCAGCAGTCCGGGACAGGCCACCTACGAGCAGTACTTC. Its protein is CASSPGQATYEQYF.

CDR3 amino acids: CAISEHRSPEKLFF. CDR3 coding DNA: TGTGCCATCAGTGAACACAGGAGCCCTGAAAAACTGTTTTTT. The chain recombines TRBV10-3 with TRBJ1-4, with D perhaps matching TRBD1 (5 bases). The length of the CDR3 is 14 residues. CDR1 and CDR2 from the germline V gene are ENHRY and SYGVKD. With 3 bases removed from V and 7 bases from J, the gap between germline ends came to 12 bases.

The V call is TRBV5-4, the J call TRBJ2-2; 14 bases are a match to TRBD2. Germline CDR1 reads SGHNT; CDR2 reads YYREEE (reference sequence). The V and J ends lost 3 bases and 1 base, in that order; junction bases with no gene match: 5. The CDR3 has 18 amino acids. DNA for the CDR3: TGTGCCAGCAGCTCGGGACTAGCGGGAGTCAGGAACACCGGGGAGCTGTTTTTT. It encodes CASSSGLAGVRNTGELFF.

This clone was recorded only once. The rearrangement links TRBV6-4 to TRBJ1-1; D might be TRBD1 (5 bases). Germline loops: CDR1 MRHNA, CDR2 SNTAGT. The CDR3 spans 15 residues. V was pared by 5 bases and J by 1 base, with 14 bases between. CDR3 sequence: CASSPGHGTNTEAFF. CDR3 coding DNA: TGTGCCAGCAGTCCGGGCCATGGGACGAACACTGAAGCTTTCTTT.

This rearrangement joins TRBV7-9 to TRBJ2-1; D ambiguous. This CDR3 contains 13 residues. V lost 1 base and J lost 8, with 9 bases in between. Germline values: CDR1 SEHNR, CDR2 FQNEAQ (reference sequence). The CDR3: CASSLGNSDEQFF. CDR3 DNA sequence: TGTGCCAGCAGCTTAGGCAACTCGGATGAGCAGTTCTTC.

V is TRBV11-2 and J is TRBJ1-4, with D unresolved. The CDR3 is 13 residues long. Deletions cut 3 bases from V and 8 bases from J, with 10 bases between. From germline, CDR1 is SGHAT and CDR2 FQNNGV. The CDR3 DNA sequence: TGTGCCAGCAGCTTGGGGAGGGAAGAAAAACTGTTTTTT. This sequence encodes CASSLGREEKLFF.

Ten or more counts support this clone. The rearrangement uses TRBV28 and TRBJ1-1; the D is unclear. The CDR3 is made up of 15 amino acids. Germline lookup yields CDR1 MDHEN and CDR2 SYDVKM. The V gene lost 6 bases and the J gene lost 4 bases, with 18 bases spanning the gap. This chain's CDR3 is CASSPLTQAVTEAFF. CDR3 sequence (DNA): TGTGCCAGCAGCCCCTTGACACAAGCGGTCACTGAAGCTTTCTTT.

The chain employs TRBV18 and TRBJ2-3, with 7 nucleotides matching TRBD2. Germline V lookup: CDR1 KGHSH, CDR2 LQKENI. The CDR3 runs to 15 residues. Losses at the gene ends were 6 bases for V and 2 bases for J; bases not matched to a gene: 8. In nucleotides, the CDR3 is TGTGCCAGCTCTCCTGGACTAGGGGCCACAGATACGCAGTATTTT. Its protein is CASSPGLGATDTQYF.

J is TRBJ1-5 and V is TRBV4-1; the match to TRBD1 covers 7 bases. V lost 1 base, J lost 5 bases, and 8 bases stayed unmatched. This CDR3 spans 16 amino acids. Germline V lookup: CDR1 MGHRA, CDR2 YSYEKL. The CDR3 reads CASSQVGQGVHQPQHF. In nucleotides, the CDR3 is TGCGCCAGCAGCCAAGTTGGCCAGGGGGTGCATCAGCCCCAGCATTTT.

The rearrangement joins TRBV4-2 to TRBJ1-2, with D possibly TRBD1 on 6 matching bases. Per germline, CDR1 LGHNA and CDR2 YNFKEQ. The CDR3 extends over 14 amino acids. The V gene lost 0 bases and the J gene lost 2 bases, with 7 bases spanning the gap. The CDR3 region is CASSQEGGNYGYTF. CDR3 sequence (DNA): TGTGCCAGCAGCCAAGAAGGGGGAAACTATGGCTACACCTTC.

The chain combines TRBV7-9 with TRBJ2-5; D might be TRBD1 (7 bases). The CDR3 runs 17 residues. V was shortened by 7 bases and J by 5 bases, with 26 bases between the two germline ends. From germline, CDR1 is SEHNR and CDR2 FQNEAQ (reference sequence). This CDR3 reads CASMGARGGPGGETQYF. The CDR3 coding sequence is TGTGCCAGCATGGGGGCTCGGGGCGGCCCAGGGGGGGAGACCCAGTACTTC.